This note documents a single TCR beta chain sequence. As yet, its antigen is unknown. The length of the CDR3 is 15 residues. Germline V gene sequence: CDR1 SGHRS, CDR2 YFSETQ. Trimming cost V 2 bases and J 6 bases, with 14 bases left between them. These data belong to a study of shared clonotypes between healthy human individuals. Overall study results and limits: An anticipated effect of sequencing depth on clonotype sharing among donors was recognized. With a handful of donors compared, around 5.4% of naive CD4 clonotypes were shared.

Assay: immunoSEQ multiplex PCR; the TCRdb copy retains only in-frame clones and omits some. The sample lists about 1 million clones; about 75% were seen once. Sequencing was done on a sample of memory CD4+ T cells sorted from blood. Stated subset: CD45RA-negative fraction. The TCR originated in a man younger than 30 in good health. The chain carries TRBV5-1 and TRBJ2-2, with D possibly TRBD2 on 5 matching bases. This CDR3 is CASSFDGRSAGELFF. In nucleotides, the CDR3 is TGCGCCAGCAGCTTCGATGGGAGATCGGCCGGGGAGCTGTTTTTT.